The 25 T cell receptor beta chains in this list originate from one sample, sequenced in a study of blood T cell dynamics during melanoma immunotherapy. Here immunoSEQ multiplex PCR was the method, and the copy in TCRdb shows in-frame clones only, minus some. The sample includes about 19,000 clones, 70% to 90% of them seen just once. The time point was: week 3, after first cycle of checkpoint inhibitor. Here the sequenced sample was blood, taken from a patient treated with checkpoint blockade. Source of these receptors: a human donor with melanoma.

The CDR3 is CASSSLSDLKSSYEQYF. The CDR3 bases are TGTGCCAGCAGTTCCCTCTCCGACCTTAAGAGCTCCTACGAGCAGTACTTC. The V and J genes are TRBV28 and TRBJ2-5; D is uncertain. TRBJ2-7 matches the DNA end more closely, so the J call is doubtful. The CDR3 loop spans 17 amino acids. CDR1 is MDHEN, CDR2 SYDVKM, per germline.

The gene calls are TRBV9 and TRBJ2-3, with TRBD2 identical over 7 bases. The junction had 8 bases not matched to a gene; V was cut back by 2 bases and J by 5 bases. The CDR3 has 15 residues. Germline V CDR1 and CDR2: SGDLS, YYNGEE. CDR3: CASSVSREVGDTQYF. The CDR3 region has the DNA TGTGCCAGCAGCGTTTCCCGGGAGGTAGGAGATACGCAGTATTTT.

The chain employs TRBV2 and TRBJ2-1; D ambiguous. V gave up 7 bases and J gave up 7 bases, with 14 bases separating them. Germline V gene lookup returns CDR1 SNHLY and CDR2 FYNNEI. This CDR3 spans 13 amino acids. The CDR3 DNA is TGTGCCAGCAAACTACCCCTTACGAATGAGCAGTTCTTC. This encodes CASKLPLTNEQFF. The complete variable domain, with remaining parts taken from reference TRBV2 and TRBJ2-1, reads EPEVTQTPSHQVTQMGQEVILRCVPISNHLYFYWYRQILGQKVEFLVSFYNNEISEKSEIFDDQFSVERPDGSNFTLKIRSTKLEDSAMYFCASKLPLTNEQFFGPGTRLTVL.

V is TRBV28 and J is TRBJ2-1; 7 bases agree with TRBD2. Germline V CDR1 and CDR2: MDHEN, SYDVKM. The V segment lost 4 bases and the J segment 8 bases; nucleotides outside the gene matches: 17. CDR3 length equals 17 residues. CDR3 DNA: TGTGCCAGCAGTTCCCCCCTTTGGGGGGAGGGCCGGGATGAGCAGTTCTTC. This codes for CASSSPLWGEGRDEQFF.

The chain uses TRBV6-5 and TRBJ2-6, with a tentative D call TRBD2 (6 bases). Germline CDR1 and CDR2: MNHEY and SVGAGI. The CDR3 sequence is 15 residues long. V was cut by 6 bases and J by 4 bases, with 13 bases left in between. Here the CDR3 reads CASSTPRGGANVLTF. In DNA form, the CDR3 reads TGTGCCAGCAGCACTCCTCGGGGGGGGGCCAACGTCCTGACTTTC.

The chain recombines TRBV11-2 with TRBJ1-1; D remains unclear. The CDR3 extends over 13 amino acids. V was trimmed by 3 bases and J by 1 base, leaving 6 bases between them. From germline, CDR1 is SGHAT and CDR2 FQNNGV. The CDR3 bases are TGTGCCAGCAGCTTGGCAGGGAACACTGAAGCTTTCTTT. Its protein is CASSLAGNTEAFF.

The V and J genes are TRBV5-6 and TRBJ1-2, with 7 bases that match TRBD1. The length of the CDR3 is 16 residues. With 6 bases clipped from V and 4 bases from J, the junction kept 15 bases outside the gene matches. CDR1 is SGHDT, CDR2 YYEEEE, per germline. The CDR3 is CASTRRMGTGAYGYTF. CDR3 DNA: TGTGCCAGCACTCGCAGAATGGGTACAGGGGCCTATGGCTACACCTTC.

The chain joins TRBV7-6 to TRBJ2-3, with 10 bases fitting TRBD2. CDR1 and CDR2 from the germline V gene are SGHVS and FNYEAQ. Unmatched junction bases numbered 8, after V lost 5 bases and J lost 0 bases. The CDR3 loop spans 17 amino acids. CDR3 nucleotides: TGTGCCAGCAGCGTAAGGACTAGCGGAGCAAGCACAGATACGCAGTATTTT. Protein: CASSVRTSGASTDTQYF.

CDR3 in amino acids: CASRFQGAGETQYF. The CDR3, as DNA: TGTGCCAGCAGATTCCAGGGGGCGGGGGAGACCCAGTACTTC. The gene calls are TRBV5-4 and TRBJ2-5, with 8 bases matching TRBD1. This CDR3 region has 14 residues. Looked up from germline, CDR1 is SGHNT and CDR2 is YYREEE (reference sequence). With 5 bases clipped from V and 5 bases from J, the junction kept 8 bases outside the gene matches.

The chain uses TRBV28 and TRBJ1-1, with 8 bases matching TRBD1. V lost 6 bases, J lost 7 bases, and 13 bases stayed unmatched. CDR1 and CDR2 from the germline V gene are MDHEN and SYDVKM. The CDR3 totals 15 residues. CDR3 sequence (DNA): TGTGCCAGCAGAAAGTACGGGACAGGTTTTGGTGAAGCTTTCTTT. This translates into CASRKYGTGFGEAFF.

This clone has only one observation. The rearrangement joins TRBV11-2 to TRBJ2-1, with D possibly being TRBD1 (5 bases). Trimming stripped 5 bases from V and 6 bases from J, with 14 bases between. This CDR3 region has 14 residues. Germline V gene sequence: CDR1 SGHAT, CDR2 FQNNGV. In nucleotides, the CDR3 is TGTGCCAGCAGCCCAGTACAGGCCTCCAATGAGCAGTTCTTC. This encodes CASSPVQASNEQFF.

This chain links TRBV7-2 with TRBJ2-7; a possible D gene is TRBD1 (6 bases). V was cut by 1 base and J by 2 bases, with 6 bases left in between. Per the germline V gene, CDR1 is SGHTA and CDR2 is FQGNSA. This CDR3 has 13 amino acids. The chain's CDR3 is CASSLGTAYEQYF. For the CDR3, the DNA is TGTGCCAGCAGCTTAGGGACAGCCTACGAGCAGTACTTC.

The DNA of the CDR3 is TGTGCCAGCAGCCTCATGGGGACTAGCGGGAGTGACGGGGAGCTGTTTTTT. It encodes CASSLMGTSGSDGELFF. J is TRBJ2-2 and V is TRBV12-1; TRBD2 is the table's D call, not checked against the DNA. TRBV12-1 corresponds to a pseudogene. The CDR3 covers 17 residues.

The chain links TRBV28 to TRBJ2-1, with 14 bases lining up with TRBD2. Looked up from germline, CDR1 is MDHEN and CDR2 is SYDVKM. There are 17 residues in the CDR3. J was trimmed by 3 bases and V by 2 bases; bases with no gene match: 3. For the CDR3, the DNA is TGTGCCAGCAGTTTAGGACTAGCGGGAGGCAACTACAATGAGCAGTTCTTC. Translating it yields CASSLGLAGGNYNEQFF.

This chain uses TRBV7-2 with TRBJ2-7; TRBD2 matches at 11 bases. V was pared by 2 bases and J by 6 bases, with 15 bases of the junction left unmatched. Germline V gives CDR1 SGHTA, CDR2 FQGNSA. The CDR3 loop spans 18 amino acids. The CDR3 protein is CASSLRTSGLRDLVEQYF. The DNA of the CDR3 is TGTGCCAGCAGCTTAAGGACTAGCGGGCTTAGGGATCTGGTCGAGCAGTACTTC.

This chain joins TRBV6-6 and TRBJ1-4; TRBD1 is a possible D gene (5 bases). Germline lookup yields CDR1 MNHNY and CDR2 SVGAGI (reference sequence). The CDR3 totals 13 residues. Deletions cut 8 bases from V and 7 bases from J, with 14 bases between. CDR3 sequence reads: CASREGGGEKLFF. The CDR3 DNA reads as TGTGCCAGCCGCGAGGGCGGGGGTGAAAAACTGTTTTTT.

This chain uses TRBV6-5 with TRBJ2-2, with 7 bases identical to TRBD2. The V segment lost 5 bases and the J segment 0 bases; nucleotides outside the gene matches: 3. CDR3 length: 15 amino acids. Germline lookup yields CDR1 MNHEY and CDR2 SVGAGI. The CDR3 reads CASSPAGPNTGELFF. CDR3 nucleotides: TGTGCCAGCAGTCCAGCGGGGCCGAACACCGGGGAGCTGTTTTTT.

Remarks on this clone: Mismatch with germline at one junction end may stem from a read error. The CDR3 nucleotides are TGTGCCAGCAGGGGGACTAGCGGATTCCCAGACTTC. It yields the protein CASRGTSGFPDF. The chain uses TRBV28 and TRBJ2-7; TRBD2 agrees at 11 bases. The CDR3 length is 12 residues. Per germline, CDR1 MDHEN and CDR2 SYDVKM.

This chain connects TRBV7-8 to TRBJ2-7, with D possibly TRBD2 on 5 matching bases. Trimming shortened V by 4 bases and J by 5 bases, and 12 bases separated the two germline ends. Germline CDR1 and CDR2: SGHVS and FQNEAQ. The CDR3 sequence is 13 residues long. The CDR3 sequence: CASSSTPGDEQYF. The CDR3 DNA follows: TGTGCCAGCAGCTCCACACCCGGGGACGAGCAGTACTTC.

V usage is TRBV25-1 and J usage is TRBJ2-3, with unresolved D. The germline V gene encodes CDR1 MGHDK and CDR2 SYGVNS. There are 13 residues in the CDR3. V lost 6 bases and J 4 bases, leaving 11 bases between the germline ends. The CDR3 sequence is CASRDDGSDTQYF. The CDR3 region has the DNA TGTGCCAGCAGGGACGATGGATCAGATACGCAGTATTTT. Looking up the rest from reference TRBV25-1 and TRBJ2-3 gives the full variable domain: EADIYQTPRYLVIGTGKKITLECSQTMGHDKMYWYQQDPGMELHLIHYSYGVNSTEKGDLSSESTVSRIRTEHFPLTLESARPSHTSQYLCASRDDGSDTQYFGPGTRLTVL.

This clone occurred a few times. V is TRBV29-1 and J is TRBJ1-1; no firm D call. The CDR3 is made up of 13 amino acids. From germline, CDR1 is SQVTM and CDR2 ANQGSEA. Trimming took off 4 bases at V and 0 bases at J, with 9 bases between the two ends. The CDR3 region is CSVVHSMNTEAFF. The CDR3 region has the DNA TGCAGCGTTGTCCACTCCATGAACACTGAAGCTTTCTTT.

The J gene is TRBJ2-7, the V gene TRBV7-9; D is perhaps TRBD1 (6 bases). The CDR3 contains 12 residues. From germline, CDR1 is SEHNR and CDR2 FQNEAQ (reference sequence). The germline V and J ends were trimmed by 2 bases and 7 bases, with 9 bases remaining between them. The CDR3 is CASSLWGREQYF. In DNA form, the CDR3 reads TGTGCCAGCAGCTTATGGGGGCGAGAGCAGTACTTC.

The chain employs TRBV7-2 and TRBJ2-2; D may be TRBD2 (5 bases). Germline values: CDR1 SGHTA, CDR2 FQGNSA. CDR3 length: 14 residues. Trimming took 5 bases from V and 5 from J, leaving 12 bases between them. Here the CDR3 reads CASSRGPGTGELFF. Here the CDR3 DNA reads TGTGCCAGCAGCCGAGGGCCGGGGACCGGGGAGCTGTTTTTT.

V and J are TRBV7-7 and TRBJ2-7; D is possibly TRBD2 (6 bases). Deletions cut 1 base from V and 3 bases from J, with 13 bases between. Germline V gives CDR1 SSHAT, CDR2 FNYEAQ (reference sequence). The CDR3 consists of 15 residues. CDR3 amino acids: CASSLGPGVGYEQYF. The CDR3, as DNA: TGTGCCAGCAGCTTAGGTCCGGGAGTCGGCTACGAGCAGTACTTC.

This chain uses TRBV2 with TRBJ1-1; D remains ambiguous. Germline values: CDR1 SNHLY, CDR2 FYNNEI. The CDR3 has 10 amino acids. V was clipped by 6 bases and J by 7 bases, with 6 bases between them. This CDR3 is CASSGREAFF. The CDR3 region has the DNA TGTGCCAGCAGCGGACGTGAAGCTTTCTTT.